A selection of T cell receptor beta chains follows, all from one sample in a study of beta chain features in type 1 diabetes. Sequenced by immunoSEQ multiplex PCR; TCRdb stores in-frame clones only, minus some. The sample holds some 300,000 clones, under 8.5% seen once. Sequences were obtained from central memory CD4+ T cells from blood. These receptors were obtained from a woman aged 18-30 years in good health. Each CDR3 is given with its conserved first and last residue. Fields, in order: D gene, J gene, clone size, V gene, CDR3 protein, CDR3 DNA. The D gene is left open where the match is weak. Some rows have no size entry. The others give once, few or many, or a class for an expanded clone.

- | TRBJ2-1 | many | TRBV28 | CASRPGAPLNEQFF | TGTGCCAGCAGGCCAGGGGCCCCTCTCAATGAGCAGTTCTTC
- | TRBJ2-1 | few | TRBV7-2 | CASSSQNKYNEQFF | TGTGCCAGCAGCTCCCAGAACAAATACAATGAGCAGTTCTTC
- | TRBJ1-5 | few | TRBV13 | CASSLGGGRRGHQPQHF | TGTGCCAGCAGCTTAGGCGGGGGCAGACGGGGCCATCAGCCCCAGCATTTT
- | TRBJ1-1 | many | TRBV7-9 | CASVRGMNTEAFF | TGTGCCAGCGTTAGGGGAATGAACACTGAAGCTTTCTTT
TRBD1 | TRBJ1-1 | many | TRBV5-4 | CASSSTGLNTEAFF | TGTGCCAGCAGCTCGACAGGGCTGAACACTGAAGCTTTCTTT
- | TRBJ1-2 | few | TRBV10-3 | CAISGDTNNYGYTF | TGTGCCATCTCCGGGGACACCAATAACTATGGCTACACCTTC
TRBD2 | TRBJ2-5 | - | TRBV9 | CASSEMTSGRETQYF | TGTGCCAGCAGCGAAATGACTAGCGGGAGGGAGACCCAGTACTTC
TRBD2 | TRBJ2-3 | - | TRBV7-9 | CASSLHGLAGQYF | TGTGCCAGCAGCTTACATGGGCTAGCGGGGCAGTATTTT
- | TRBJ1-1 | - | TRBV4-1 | CASSQLGVEAFF | TGCGCCAGCAGCCAACTGGGGGTTGAAGCTTTCTTT
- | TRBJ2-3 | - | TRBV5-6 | CASSLYGGTDTQYF | TGTGCCAGCAGCTTGTACGGGGGCACAGATACGCAGTATTTT
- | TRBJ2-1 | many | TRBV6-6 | CASSYNDNYNEQFF | TGTGCCAGCAGTTACAATGATAACTACAATGAGCAGTTCTTC
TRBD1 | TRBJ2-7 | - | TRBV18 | CASSYGQGVHEQYF | TGTGCCAGCTCATACGGACAGGGGGTCCACGAGCAGTACTTC
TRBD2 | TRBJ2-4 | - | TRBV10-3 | CASSLGRGRENIQYF | TGTGCCAGCAGTTTGGGGAGGGGCCGTGAAAACATTCAGTACTTC
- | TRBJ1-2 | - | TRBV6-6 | CASSRPGATNYGYTF | TGTGCCAGCAGTCGCCCAGGGGCTACTAACTATGGCTACACCTTC
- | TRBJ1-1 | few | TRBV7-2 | CASSFRTGEAFF | TGTGCCAGCAGCTTCCGGACGGGGGAAGCTTTCTTT
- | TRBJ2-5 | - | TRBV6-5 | CASSYSGQSTETQYF | TGTGCCAGCAGTTACTCGGGGCAGTCCACAGAGACCCAGTACTTC
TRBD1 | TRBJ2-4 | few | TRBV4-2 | CASSQASPGGLGIAKNIQYF | TGTGCCAGCAGCCAAGCGTCCCCAGGGGGTTTGGGAATAGCCAAAAACATTCAGTACTTC
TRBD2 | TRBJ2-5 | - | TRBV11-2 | CASSLVSSGETQYF | TGTGCCAGCAGCTTAGTGTCTAGCGGAGAGACCCAGTACTTC
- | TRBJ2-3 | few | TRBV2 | CASSPGKTDTQYF | TGTGCCAGCAGTCCAGGGAAGACAGATACGCAGTATTTT
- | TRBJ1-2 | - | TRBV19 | CASSMAGHANYGYTF | TGTGCCAGTAGTATGGCGGGACACGCTAACTATGGCTACACCTTC
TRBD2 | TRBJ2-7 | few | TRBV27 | CASSSGLAMSWGSYEQYF | TGTGCCAGCAGTTCCGGACTAGCGATGAGCTGGGGCTCCTACGAGCAGTACTTC
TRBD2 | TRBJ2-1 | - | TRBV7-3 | CASRPPSGRNNEQFF | TGTGCCAGCAGGCCCCCTAGCGGGAGAAACAATGAGCAGTTCTTC
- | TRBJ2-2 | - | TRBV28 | CASSKFPNTGELFF | TGTGCCAGCAGCAAATTCCCGAACACCGGGGAGCTGTTTTTT
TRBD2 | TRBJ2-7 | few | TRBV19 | CASSPYPGLAGSYEQYF | TGTGCCAGTAGTCCATACCCGGGACTAGCGGGCTCCTACGAGCAGTACTTC
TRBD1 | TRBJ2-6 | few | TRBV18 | CASSPWDSYSSGANVLTF | TGTGCCAGCTCACCTTGGGACAGCTACAGCTCTGGGGCCAACGTCCTGACTTTC
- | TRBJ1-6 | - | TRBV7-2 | CASSLAFFGQGADSPLHF | TGTGCCAGCAGCTTAGCTTTTTTCGGGCAGGGAGCAGATTCACCCCTCCACTTT
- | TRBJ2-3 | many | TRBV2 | CASRQGTDTQYF | TGTGCCAGCAGACAGGGAACAGATACGCAGTATTTT
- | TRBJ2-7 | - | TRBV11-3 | CASSSISYEQYF | TGTGCCAGCAGCTCGATCTCTTACGAGCAGTACTTC
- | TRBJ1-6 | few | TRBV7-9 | CASSSVSGLGSLHF | TGTGCCAGCAGCTCGGTCAGTGGGCTAGGGTCCCTCCACTTT
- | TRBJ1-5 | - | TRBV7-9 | CASSLRADQPQHF | TGTGCCAGCAGCTTAAGGGCCGATCAGCCCCAGCATTTT
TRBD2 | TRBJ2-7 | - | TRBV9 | CASSVWASGAYEQYF | TGTGCCAGCAGCGTTTGGGCTAGCGGAGCCTACGAGCAGTACTTC
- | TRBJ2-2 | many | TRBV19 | CASSRGRTGELFF | TGTGCCAGTAGCCGGGGGCGCACCGGGGAGCTGTTTTTT
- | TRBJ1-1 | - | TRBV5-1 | CASSLDSQANTEAFF | TGCGCCAGCAGCTTGGATTCCCAAGCGAACACTGAAGCTTTCTTT
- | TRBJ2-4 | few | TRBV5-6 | CASSSREWSQYF | TGTGCCAGCAGCTCGCGGGAATGGTCTCAGTACTTC
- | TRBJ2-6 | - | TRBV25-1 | CASSELYSGANVLTF | TGTGCCAGCAGTGAATTGTACTCTGGGGCCAACGTCCTGACTTTC
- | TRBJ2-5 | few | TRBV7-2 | CASSFNGGEGETQYF | TGTGCCAGCAGCTTTAACGGGGGCGAAGGTGAGACCCAGTACTTC
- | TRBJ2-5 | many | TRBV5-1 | CASSFDNQETQYF | TGCGCCAGCAGCTTTGACAACCAAGAGACCCAGTACTTC
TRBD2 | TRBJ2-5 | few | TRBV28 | CASSRPISGGETQYF | TGTGCCAGCAGTAGGCCGATCAGCGGGGGAGAGACCCAGTACTTC
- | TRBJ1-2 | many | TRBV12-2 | CASRLTGEGGYTF | TGTGCAAGTCGCCTAACAGGGGAGGGCGGCTACACCTTC
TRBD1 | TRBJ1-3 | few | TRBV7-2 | CASSLGGQGRGQGNTIYF | TGTGCCAGCAGCTTAGGCGGACAGGGCCGCGGACAAGGAAACACCATATATTTT
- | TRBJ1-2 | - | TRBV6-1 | CASSDVGNYGYTF | TGTGCCAGCAGTGATGTGGGCAACTATGGCTACACCTTC
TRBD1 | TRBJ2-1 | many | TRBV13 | CASSASTGQGPNEQFF | TGTGCCAGCAGCGCCAGTACGGGACAGGGCCCCAATGAGCAGTTCTTC
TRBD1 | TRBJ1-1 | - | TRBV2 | CASRVRQGVGTEAFF | TGTGCCAGCAGGGTACGACAGGGGGTGGGCACTGAAGCTTTCTTT
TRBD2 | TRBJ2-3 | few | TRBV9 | CASSPGLAGGSTDTQYF | TGTGCCAGCAGCCCTGGACTAGCGGGGGGGAGCACAGATACGCAGTATTTT
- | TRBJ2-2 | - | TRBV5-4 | CASSLRITGRRGGELFF | TGTGCCAGCAGCTTGCGGATAACAGGGCGGAGGGGCGGGGAGCTGTTTTTT
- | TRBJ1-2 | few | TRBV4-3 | CASSQEGHLSNYGYTF | TGCGCCAGCAGCCAAGAGGGGCACTTATCTAACTATGGCTACACCTTC
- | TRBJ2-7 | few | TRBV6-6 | CASGYGRSYEQYF | TGTGCCAGCGGCTATGGGCGGTCCTACGAGCAGTACTTC
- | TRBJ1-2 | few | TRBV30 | CAWSVPSNRWITYGYTF | TGTGCCTGGAGTGTGCCTTCTAATAGGTGGATAACCTATGGCTACACCTTC
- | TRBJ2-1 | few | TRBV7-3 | CASSNYANEQFF | TGTGCCAGCAGCAATTACGCCAATGAGCAGTTCTTC
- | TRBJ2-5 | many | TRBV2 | CASSEYETQYF | TGTGCCAGCAGTGAATATGAGACCCAGTACTTC
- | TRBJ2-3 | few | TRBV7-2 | CASSLNREGSQYF | TGTGCCAGCAGCTTAAATAGAGAGGGGTCGCAGTATTTT
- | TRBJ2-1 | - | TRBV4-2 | CASSQETGISSYNEQFF | TGTGCCAGCAGCCAAGAAACCGGGATCTCTTCCTACAATGAGCAGTTCTTC
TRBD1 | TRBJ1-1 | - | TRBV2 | CASSAGQGAYAEAFF | TGTGCCAGCAGTGCTGGACAGGGGGCTTATGCTGAAGCTTTCTTT
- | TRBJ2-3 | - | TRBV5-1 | CASSNSLGTDTQYF | TGCGCCAGCAGCAATTCCCTAGGTACAGATACGCAGTATTTT
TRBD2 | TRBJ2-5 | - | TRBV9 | CASSVGASGSETQYF | TGTGCCAGCAGCGTAGGGGCTAGCGGGAGTGAGACCCAGTACTTC